This TCR beta chain was identified during a study of T-cell reconstitution after alpha-beta-depleted transplantation in children. It was with unique molecular identifiers that the TCRbeta library was prepared. TCRdb re-derived calls from the PCR reads in MiXCR, one entry per CDR3 protein. This sample has approximately 340,000 distinct CDR3 sequences, with about a tenth found just once. Germline-derived CDR1 and CDR2 are DFQATT and SNEGSKA (reference sequence). V lost 4 bases and J lost 2; bases outside the gene matches: 28. The CDR3 totals 21 residues. The sequence came from a human donor who donated a stem cell graft to a child with acute lymphoblastic leukemia. The J gene is TRBJ2-7, the V gene TRBV20-1, with 8 bases fitting TRBD1. Sequenced here: PBMCs from the stem cell graft donor, sampled from the stem cell graft. The CDR3 protein is CSAMGPRGATGQGIIPYEQYF. The DNA of the CDR3 is TGCAGTGCTATGGGGCCCAGGGGGGCTACCGGACAGGGTATAATCCCCTACGAGCAGTACTTC.